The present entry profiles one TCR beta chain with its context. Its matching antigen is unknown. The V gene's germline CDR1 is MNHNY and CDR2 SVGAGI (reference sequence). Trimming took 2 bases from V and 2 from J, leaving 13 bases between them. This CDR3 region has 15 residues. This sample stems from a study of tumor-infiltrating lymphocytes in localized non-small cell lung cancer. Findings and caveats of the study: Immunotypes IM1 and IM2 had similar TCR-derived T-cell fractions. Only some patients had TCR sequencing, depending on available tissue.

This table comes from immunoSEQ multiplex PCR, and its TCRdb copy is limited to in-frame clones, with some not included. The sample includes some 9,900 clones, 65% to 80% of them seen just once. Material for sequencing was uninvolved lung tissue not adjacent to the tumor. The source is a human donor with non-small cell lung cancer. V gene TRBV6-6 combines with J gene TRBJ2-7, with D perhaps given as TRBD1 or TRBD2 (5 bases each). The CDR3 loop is CASSYEAGSAYEQYF. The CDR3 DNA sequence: TGTGCCAGCAGTTACGAGGCAGGGAGTGCCTACGAGCAGTACTTC.